This TCR beta chain was sequenced in a study of blood T cell repertoires in COVID-19. Study information: The samples span acute and convalescent COVID-19 from the United States, Italy and Spain. The analysed material was cDNA or gDNA that came from T cells, B-cell-depleted T cells, or PBMCs.

In germline, CDR1 is LNHDA, CDR2 SQIVND (reference sequence). This CDR3 has 16 residues. V lost 4 bases, J lost 0 bases, and 6 bases stayed unmatched. Per the original methods: The assay estimated nucleated cells by amplifying reference gene primers. Some clones are missing from TCRdb's copy, which holds only in-frame ones; the method was immunoSEQ multiplex PCR. The V and J calls and clone size are taken from that table; D and trimming were inferred from the DNA. The data hold approximately 200,000 clones, with 75% to 85% observed a single time. This clonotype originated in a woman aged 50 to 60 with acute or convalescent COVID-19. Sequencing was done on a sample of peripheral blood. V usage is TRBV19 and J usage is TRBJ1-5; 7 nucleotides match TRBD1. The CDR3 reads CASSKPGQTSNQPQHF. The CDR3 DNA follows: TGTGCCAGTAGTAAACCGGGACAGACTAGCAATCAGCCCCAGCATTTT.